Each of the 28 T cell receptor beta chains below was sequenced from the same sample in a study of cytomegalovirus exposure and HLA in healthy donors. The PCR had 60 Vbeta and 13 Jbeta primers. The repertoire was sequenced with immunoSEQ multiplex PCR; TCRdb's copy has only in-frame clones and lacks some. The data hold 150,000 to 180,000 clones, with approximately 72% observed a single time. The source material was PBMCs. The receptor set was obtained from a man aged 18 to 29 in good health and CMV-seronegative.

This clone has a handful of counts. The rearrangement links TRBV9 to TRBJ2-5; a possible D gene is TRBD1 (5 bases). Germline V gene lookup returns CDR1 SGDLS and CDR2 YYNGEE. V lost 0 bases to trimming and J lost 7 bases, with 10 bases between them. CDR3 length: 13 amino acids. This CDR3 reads CASSVVQQGTQYF. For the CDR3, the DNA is TGTGCCAGCAGCGTAGTCCAGCAGGGGACCCAGTACTTC.

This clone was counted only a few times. CDR3 sequence reads: CSGIQRQVSTDTQYF. The CDR3 DNA is TGCAGCGGCATCCAGAGACAGGTTAGCACAGATACGCAGTATTTT. The rearrangement uses TRBV29-1 and TRBJ2-3, with D tentatively TRBD1 (6 bases). Trimming removed 7 bases from V and 0 bases from J, with 17 bases in between. This CDR3 comprises 15 residues. The germline gives CDR1 SQVTM, CDR2 ANQGSEA.

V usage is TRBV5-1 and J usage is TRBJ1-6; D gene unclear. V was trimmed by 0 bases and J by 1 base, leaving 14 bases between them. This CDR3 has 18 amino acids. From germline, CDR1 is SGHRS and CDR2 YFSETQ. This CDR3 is CASSLEVRGTSYNSPLHF. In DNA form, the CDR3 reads TGCGCCAGCAGCTTGGAGGTCCGGGGAACTTCCTATAATTCACCCCTCCACTTT.

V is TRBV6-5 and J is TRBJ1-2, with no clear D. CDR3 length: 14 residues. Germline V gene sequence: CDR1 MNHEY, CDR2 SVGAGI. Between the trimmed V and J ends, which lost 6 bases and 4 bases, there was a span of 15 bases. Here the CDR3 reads CASRPLGRTYGYTF. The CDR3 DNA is TGTGCCAGCAGGCCACTAGGACGGACCTATGGCTACACCTTC.

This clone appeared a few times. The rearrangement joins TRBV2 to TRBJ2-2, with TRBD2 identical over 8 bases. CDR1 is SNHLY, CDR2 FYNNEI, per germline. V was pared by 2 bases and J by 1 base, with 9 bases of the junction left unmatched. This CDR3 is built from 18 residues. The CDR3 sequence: CASSESVGLAGNTGELFF. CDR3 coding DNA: TGTGCCAGCAGTGAAAGTGTAGGGCTAGCGGGGAACACCGGGGAGCTGTTTTTT.

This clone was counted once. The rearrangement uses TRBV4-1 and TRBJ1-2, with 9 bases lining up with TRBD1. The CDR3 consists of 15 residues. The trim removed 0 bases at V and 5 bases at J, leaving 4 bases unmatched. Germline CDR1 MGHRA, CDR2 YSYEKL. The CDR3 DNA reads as TGCGCCAGCAGCCAAGAAGAACAGGGGGCATATGGCTACACCTTC. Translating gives CASSQEEQGAYGYTF.

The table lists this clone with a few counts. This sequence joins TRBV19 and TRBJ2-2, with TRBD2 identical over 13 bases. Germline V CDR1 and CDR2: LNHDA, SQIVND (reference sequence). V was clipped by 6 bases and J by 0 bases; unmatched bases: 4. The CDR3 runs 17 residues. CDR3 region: CASRGTSGATNTGELFF. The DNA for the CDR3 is TGTGCCAGTAGAGGGACTAGCGGGGCTACGAACACCGGGGAGCTGTTTTTT. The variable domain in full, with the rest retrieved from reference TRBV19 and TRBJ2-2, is DGGITQSPKYLFRKEGQNVTLSCEQNLNHDAMYWYRQDPGQGLRLIYYSQIVNDFQKGDIAEGYSVSREKKESFPLTVTSAQKNPTAFYLCASRGTSGATNTGELFFGEGSRLTVL.

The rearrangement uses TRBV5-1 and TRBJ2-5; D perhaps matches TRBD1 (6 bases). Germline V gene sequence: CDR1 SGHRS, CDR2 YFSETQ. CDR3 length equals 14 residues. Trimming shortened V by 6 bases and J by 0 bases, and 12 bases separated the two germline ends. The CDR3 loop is CASTDRTYQETQYF. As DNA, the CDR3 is TGCGCCAGCACGGACAGAACATACCAAGAGACCCAGTACTTC. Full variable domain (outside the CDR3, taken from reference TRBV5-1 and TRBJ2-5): KAGVTQTPRYLIKTRGQQVTLSCSPISGHRSVSWYQQTPGQGLQFLFEYFSETQRNKGNFPGRFSGRQFSNSRSEMNVSTLELGDSALYLCASTDRTYQETQYFGPGTRLLVL.

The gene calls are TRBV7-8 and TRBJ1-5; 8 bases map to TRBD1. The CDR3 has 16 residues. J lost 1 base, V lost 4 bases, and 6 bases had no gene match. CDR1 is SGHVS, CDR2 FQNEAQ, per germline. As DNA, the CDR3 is TGTGCCAGCAGCTCCCGGACAGGGATAAGCAATCAGCCCCAGCATTTT. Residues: CASSSRTGISNQPQHF.

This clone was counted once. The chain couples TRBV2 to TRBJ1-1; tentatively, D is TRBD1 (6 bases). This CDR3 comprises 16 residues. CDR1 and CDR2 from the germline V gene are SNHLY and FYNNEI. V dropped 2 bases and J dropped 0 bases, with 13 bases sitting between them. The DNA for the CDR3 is TGTGCCAGCAGTGAATTCGGGCAGGGGCTGAACACTGAAGCTTTCTTT. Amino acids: CASSEFGQGLNTEAFF.

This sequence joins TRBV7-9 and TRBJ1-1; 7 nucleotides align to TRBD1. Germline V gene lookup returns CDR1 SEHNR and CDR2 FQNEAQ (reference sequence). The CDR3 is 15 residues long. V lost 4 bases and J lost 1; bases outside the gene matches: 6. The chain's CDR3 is CASSSRQGTNTEAFF. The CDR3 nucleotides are TGTGCCAGCAGCTCTCGACAGGGAACGAACACTGAAGCTTTCTTT.

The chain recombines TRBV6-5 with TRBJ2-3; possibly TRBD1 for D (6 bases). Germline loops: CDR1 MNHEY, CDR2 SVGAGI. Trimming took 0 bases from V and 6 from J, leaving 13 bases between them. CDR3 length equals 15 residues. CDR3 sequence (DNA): TGTGCCAGCAGTTACTCGGCAGGGGTCAGTGATACGCAGTATTTT. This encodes CASSYSAGVSDTQYF.

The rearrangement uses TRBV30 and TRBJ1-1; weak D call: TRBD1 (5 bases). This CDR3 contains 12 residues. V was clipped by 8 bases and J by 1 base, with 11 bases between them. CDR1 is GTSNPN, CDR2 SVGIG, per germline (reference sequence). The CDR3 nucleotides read TGTGCCGCCAGGGTTAGGAACACTGAAGCTTTCTTT. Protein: CAARVRNTEAFF. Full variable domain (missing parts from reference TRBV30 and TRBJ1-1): SQTIHQWPATLVQPVGSPLSLECTVEGTSNPNLYWYRQAAGRGLQLLFYSVGIGQISSEVPQNLSASRPQDRQFILSSKKLLLSDSGFYLCAARVRNTEAFFGQGTRLTVV.

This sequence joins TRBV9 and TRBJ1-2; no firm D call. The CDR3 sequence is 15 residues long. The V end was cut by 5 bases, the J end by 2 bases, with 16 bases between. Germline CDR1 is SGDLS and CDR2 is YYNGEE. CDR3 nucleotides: TGTGCCAGCAGTGAGTTATGGGCCGCCAACTATGGCTACACCTTC. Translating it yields CASSELWAANYGYTF.

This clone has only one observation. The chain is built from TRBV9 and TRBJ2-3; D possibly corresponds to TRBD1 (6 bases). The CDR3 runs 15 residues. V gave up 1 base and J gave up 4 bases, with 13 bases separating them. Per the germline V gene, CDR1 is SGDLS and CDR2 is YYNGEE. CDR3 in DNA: TGTGCCAGCAGCGTAAAAACAGGGTTTGCAGATACGCAGTATTTT. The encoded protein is CASSVKTGFADTQYF.

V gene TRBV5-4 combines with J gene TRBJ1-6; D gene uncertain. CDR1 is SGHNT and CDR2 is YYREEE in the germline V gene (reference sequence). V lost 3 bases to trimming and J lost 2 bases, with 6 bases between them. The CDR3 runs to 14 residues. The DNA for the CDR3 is TGTGCCAGCAGCTGGAGGGCCTATAATTCACCCCTCCACTTT. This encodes CASSWRAYNSPLHF.

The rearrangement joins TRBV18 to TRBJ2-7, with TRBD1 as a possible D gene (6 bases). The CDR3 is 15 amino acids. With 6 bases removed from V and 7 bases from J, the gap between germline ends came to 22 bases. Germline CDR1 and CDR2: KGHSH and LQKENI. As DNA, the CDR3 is TGTGCCAGCTCGCCCGGGGATACAGTGCAGGGGGAGCAGTACTTC. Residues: CASSPGDTVQGEQYF.

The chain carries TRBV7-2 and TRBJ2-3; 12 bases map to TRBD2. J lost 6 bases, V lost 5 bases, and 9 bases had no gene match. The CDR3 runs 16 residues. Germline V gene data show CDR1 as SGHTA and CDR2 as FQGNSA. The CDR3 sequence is CASSPKLLAGGDTQYF. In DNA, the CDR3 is TGTGCCAGCAGCCCCAAGCTACTAGCGGGGGGCGATACGCAGTATTTT.

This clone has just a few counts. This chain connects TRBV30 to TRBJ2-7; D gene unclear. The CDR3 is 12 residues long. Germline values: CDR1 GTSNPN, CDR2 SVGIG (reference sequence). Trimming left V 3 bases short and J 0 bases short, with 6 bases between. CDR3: CAWSVVSYEQYF. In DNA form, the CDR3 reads TGTGCCTGGAGCGTCGTCTCCTACGAGCAGTACTTC.

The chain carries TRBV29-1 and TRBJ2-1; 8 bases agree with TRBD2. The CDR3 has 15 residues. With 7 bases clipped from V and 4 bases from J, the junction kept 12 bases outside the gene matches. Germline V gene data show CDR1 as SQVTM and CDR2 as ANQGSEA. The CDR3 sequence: CSGQISGVPYNEQFF. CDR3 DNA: TGCAGCGGACAAATTAGCGGGGTACCGTACAATGAGCAGTTCTTC.

Written as DNA, the CDR3 is TGTGCCAGCAGTCCGGGGACTAGCGGGGGCCTCTTCGAGACCCAGTACTTC. Encoded protein: CASSPGTSGGLFETQYF. The rearrangement joins TRBV13 to TRBJ2-5; 14 nucleotides match TRBD2. V lost 6 bases and J lost 5; bases outside the gene matches: 11. The CDR3 runs 17 residues. The V gene's germline CDR1 is PRHDT and CDR2 FYEKMQ (reference sequence).

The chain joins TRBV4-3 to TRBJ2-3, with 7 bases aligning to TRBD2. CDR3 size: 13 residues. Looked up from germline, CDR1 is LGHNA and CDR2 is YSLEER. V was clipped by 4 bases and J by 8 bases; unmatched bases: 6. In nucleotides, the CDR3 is TGCGCCAGCAGCCCGCTCGCGGGGGTTACGCAGTATTTT. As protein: CASSPLAGVTQYF.

CDR3 DNA sequence: TGCAGTGATGAGGGCTACACCTTC. Translated: CSDEGYTF. The genes are TRBV29-1 and TRBJ1-2; D not certain. The CDR3 loop spans 8 amino acids. Germline CDR1 and CDR2: SQVTM and ANQGSEA.

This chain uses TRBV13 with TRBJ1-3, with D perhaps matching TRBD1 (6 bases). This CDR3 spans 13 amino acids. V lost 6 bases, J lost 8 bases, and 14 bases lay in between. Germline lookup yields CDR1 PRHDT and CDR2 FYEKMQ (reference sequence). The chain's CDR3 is CASSPQGLDTIYF. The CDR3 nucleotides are TGTGCCAGCAGTCCTCAGGGGCTGGACACCATATATTTT.

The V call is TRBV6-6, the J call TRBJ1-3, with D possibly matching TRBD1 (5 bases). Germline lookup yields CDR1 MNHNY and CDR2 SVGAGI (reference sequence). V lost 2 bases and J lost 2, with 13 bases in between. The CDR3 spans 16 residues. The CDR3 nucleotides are TGTGCCAGCAGTTACATGTCGGTAGGGGCTGGAAACACCATATATTTT. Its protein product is CASSYMSVGAGNTIYF.

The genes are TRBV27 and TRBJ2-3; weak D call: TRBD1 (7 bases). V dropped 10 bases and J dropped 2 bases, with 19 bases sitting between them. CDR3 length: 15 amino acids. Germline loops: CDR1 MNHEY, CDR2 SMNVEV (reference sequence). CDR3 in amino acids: CATNAGGYYTDTQYF. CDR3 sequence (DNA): TGTGCCACCAACGCAGGGGGGTACTACACAGATACGCAGTATTTT.

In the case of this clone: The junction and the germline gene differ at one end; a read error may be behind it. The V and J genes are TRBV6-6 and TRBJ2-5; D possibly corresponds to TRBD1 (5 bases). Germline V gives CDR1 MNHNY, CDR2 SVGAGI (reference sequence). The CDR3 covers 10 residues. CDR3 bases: TGTGCCAGCAGTTACCCCAGCAGGGACTTC. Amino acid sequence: CASSYPSRDF.

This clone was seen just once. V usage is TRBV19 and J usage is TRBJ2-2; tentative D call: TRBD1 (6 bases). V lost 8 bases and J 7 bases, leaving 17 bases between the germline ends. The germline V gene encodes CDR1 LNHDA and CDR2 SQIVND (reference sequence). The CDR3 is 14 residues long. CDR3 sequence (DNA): TGTGCCAGTCGCCCAGAGAACAGGGTCGGGGAGCTGTTTTTT. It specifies CASRPENRVGELFF. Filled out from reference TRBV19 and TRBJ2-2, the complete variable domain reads DGGITQSPKYLFRKEGQNVTLSCEQNLNHDAMYWYRQDPGQGLRLIYYSQIVNDFQKGDIAEGYSVSREKKESFPLTVTSAQKNPTAFYLCASRPENRVGELFFGEGSRLTVL.